This TCR beta chain was captured in a study of vaccination and CD4 T cells after COVID-19. Overall study: In culture, cells were exposed to overlapping spike peptides from SARS-CoV-2, HCoV-NL63, HCoV-OC43 and HCoV-229E. Each of the control cultures got a CEFX pool, an HIV-1 Nef pool, or no peptide.

Treatment described: roughly 11-day PBMC culture with coronavirus spike peptide pools or control peptides (ViraFEST assay). This clonotype showed up just a few times. The antigen remains undetermined. An Oncomine TCR Beta short-read assay was used to sequence the DNA from cultured CD4+ T cells. TCRdb re-called the PCR reads through MiXCR, storing one row per CDR3 protein. The sample lists tens of thousands of distinct CDR3 sequences, around half occurring once. CDR3 length equals 15 residues. Germline CDR1 is SNHLY and CDR2 is FYNNEI. With V trimmed by 4 bases and J by 4 bases, 6 bases remained unmatched.

Sequenced material: CD4+ T cells from blood, cultured in vitro. The clonotype originates from a human donor who had recovered from COVID-19. The V and J genes are TRBV2 and TRBJ1-2; TRBD1 matches at 10 bases. CDR3 amino acids: CASSAGGTGAYGYTF. CDR3 DNA sequence: TGTGCCAGCAGTGCGGGGGGGACAGGGGCCTATGGCTACACCTTC.